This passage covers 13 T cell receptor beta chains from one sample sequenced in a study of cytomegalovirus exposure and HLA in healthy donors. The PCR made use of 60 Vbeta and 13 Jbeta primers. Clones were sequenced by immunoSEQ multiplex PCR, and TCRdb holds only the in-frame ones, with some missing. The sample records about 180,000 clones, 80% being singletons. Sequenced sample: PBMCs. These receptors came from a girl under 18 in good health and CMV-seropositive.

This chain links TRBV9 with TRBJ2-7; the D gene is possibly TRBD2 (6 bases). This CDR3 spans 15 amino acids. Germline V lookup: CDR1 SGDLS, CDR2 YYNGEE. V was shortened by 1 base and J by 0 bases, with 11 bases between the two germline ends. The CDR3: CASSVYSGSSYEQYF. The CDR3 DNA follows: TGTGCCAGCAGCGTATATAGCGGCAGCTCCTACGAGCAGTACTTC.

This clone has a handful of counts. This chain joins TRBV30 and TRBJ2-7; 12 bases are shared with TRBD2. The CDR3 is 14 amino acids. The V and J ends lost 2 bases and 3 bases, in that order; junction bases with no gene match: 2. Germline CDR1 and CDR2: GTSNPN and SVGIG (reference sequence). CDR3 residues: CAWSRLAGVYEQYF. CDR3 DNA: TGTGCCTGGAGTCGACTAGCGGGAGTCTACGAGCAGTACTTC. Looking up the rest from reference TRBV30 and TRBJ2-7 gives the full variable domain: SQTIHQWPATLVQPVGSPLSLECTVEGTSNPNLYWYRQAAGRGLQLLFYSVGIGQISSEVPQNLSASRPQDRQFILSSKKLLLSDSGFYLCAWSRLAGVYEQYFGPGTRLTVT.

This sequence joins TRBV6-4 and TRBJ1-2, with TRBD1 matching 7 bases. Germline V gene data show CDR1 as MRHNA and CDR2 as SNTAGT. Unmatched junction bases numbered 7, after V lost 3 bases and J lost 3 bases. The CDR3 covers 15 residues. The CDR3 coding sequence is TGTGCCAGCAGTGAGGGAACAGGGGTAGACTATGGCTACACCTTC. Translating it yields CASSEGTGVDYGYTF.

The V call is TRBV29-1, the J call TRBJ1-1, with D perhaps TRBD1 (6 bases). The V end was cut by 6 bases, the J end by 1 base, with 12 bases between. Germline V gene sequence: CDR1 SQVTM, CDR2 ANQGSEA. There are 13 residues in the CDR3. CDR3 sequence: CSVKGGPNTEAFF. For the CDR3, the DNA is TGCAGCGTGAAGGGGGGGCCGAACACTGAAGCTTTCTTT.

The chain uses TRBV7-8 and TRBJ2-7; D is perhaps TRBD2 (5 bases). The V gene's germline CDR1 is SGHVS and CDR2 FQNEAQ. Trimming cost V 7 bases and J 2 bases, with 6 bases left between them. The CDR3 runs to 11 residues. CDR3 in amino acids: CASTGAYEQYF. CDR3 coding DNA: TGTGCCAGCACCGGGGCCTACGAGCAGTACTTC. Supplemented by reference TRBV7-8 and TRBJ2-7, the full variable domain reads GAGVSQSPRYKVAKRGQDVALRCDPISGHVSLFWYQQALGQGPEFLTYFQNEAQLDKSGLPSDRFFAERPEGSVSTLKIQRTQQEDSAVYLCASTGAYEQYFGPGTRLTVT.

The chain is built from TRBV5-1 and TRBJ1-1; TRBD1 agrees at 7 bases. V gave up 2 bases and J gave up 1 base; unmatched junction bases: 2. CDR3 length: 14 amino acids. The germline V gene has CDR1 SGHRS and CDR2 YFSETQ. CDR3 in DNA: TGCGCCAGCAGCTTCCAGGGGGAGAACACTGAAGCTTTCTTT. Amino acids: CASSFQGENTEAFF.

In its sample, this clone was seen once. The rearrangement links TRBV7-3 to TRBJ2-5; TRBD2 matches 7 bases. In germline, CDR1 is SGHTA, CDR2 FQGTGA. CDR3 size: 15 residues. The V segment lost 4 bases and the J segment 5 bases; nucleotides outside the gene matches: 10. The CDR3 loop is CASSWGGEAGETQYF. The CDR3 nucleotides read TGTGCCAGCAGCTGGGGGGGGGAGGCTGGGGAGACCCAGTACTTC.

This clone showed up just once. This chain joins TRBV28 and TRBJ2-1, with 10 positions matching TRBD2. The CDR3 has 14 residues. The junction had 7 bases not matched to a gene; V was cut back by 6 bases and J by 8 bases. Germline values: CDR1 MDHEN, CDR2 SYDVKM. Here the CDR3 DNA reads TGTGCCAGCAGCCCCGGGACTAGCGTCCATGAGCAGTTCTTC. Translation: CASSPGTSVHEQFF.

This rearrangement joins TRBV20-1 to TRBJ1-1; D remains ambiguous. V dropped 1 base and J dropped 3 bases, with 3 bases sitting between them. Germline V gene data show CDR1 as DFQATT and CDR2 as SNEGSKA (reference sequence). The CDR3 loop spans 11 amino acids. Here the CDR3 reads CSARVDTEAFF. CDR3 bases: TGCAGTGCTAGAGTAGACACTGAAGCTTTCTTT.

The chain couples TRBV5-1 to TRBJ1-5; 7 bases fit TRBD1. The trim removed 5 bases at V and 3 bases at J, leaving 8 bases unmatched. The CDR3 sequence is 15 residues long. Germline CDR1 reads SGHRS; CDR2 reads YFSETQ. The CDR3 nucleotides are TGCGCCAGCAGACCCGGGACAGCTTTCAATCAGCCCCAGCATTTT. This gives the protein CASRPGTAFNQPQHF.

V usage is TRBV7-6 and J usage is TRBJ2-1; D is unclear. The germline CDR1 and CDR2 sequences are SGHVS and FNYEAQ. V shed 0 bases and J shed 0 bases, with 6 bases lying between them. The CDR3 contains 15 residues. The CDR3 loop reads CASSLAHSSYNEQFF. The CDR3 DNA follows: TGTGCCAGCAGCTTAGCTCACAGCTCCTACAATGAGCAGTTCTTC.

The CDR3 coding sequence is TGTGCCAGCAGTTTATCGACGGGAGCCTACAATGAGCAGTTCTTC. Translating gives CASSLSTGAYNEQFF. The rearrangement links TRBV27 to TRBJ2-1, with a weak D call TRBD2 (6 bases). CDR1 and CDR2 (germline): MNHEY, SMNVEV (reference sequence). V lost 0 bases, J lost 2 bases, and 8 bases lay in between. The CDR3 has 15 residues.

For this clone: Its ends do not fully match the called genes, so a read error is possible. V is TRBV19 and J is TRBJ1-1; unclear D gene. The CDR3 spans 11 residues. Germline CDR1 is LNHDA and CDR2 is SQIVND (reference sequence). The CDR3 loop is CASSAGSFCLF. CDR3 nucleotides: TGTGCCAGTAGTGCCGGTTCCTTTTGCCTCTTT.